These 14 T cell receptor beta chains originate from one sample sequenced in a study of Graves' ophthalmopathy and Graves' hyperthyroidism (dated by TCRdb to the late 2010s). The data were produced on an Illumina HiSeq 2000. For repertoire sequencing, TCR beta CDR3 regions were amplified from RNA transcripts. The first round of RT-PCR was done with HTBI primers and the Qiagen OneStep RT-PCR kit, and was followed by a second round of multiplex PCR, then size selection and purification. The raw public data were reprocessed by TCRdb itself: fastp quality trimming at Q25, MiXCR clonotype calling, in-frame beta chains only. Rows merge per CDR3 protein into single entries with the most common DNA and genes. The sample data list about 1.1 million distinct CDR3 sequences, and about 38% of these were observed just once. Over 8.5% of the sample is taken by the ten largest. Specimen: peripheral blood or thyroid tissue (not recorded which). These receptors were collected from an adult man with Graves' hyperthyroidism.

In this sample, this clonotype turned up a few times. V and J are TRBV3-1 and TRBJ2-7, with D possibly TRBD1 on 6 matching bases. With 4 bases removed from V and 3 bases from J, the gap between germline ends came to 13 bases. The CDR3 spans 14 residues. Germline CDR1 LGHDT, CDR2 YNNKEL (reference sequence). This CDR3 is CASSPAAGDYEQYF. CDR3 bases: TGTGCCAGCAGCCCGGCTGCAGGGGACTACGAGCAGTACTTC.

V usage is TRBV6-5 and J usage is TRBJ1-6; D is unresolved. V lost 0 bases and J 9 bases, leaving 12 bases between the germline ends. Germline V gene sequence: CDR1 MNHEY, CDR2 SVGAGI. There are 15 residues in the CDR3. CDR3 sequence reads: CASSYSDPRGSPLHF. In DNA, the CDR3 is TGTGCCAGCAGTTACTCCGATCCCCGGGGTTCACCCCTCCACTTT.

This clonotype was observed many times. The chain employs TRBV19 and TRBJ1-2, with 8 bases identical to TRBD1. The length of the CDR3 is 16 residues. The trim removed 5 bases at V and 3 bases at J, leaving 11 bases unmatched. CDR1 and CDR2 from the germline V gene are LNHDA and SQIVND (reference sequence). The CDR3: CASSVRDRSAHYGYTF. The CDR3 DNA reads TGTGCCAGTAGTGTCCGGGACAGGAGCGCCCACTATGGCTACACCTTC. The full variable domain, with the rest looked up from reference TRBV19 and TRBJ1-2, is DGGITQSPKYLFRKEGQNVTLSCEQNLNHDAMYWYRQDPGQGLRLIYYSQIVNDFQKGDIAEGYSVSREKKESFPLTVTSAQKNPTAFYLCASSVRDRSAHYGYTFGSGTRLTVV.

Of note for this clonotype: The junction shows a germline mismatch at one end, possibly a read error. The CDR3 spells CAIRTGATEAF. CDR3 nucleotides: TGTGCCATCAGGACAGGGGCCACTGAAGCTTTC. The V gene is TRBV10-3, the J gene TRBJ2-6; 8 nucleotides align to TRBD1. Germline V gene data show CDR1 as ENHRY and CDR2 as SYGVKD. The CDR3 extends over 11 amino acids.

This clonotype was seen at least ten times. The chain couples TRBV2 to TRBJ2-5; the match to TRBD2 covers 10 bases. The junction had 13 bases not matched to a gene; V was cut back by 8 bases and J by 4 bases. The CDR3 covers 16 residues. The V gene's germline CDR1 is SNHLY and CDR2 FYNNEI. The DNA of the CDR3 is TGTGCCAGCCGATCGGCTAGCGGGGGTGGTAGAGAGACCCAGTACTTC. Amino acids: CASRSASGGGRETQYF.

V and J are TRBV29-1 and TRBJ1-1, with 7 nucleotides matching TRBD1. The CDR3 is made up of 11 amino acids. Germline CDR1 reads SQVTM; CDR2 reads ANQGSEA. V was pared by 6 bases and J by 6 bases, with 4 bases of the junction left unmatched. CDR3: CSVEGASEAFF. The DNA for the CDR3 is TGCAGCGTGGAGGGGGCGTCTGAAGCTTTCTTT.

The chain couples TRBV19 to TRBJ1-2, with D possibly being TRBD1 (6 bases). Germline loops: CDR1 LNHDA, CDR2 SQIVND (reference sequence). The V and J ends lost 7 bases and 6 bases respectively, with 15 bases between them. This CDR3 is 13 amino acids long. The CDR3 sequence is CASIWQGWDGYTF. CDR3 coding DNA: TGTGCCAGTATATGGCAGGGGTGGGATGGCTACACCTTC.

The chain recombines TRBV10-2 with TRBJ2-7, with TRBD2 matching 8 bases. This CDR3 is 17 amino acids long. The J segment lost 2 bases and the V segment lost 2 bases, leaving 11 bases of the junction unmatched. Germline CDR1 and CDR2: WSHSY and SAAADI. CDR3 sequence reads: CASSEMWVAGITYEQYF. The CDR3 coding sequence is TGCGCCAGCAGTGAGATGTGGGTAGCGGGGATAACCTACGAGCAGTACTTC.

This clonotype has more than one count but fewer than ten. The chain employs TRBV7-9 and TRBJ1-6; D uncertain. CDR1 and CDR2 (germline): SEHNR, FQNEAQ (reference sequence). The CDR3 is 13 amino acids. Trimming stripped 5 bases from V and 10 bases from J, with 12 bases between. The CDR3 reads CASSPTSGSPLHF. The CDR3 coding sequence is TGTGCCAGCAGCCCAACCAGCGGCTCACCCCTCCACTTT.

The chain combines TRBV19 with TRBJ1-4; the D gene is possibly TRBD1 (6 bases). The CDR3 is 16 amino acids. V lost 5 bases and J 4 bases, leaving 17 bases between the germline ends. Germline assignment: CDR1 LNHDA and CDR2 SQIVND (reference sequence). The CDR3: CASSPSGGSINEKLFF. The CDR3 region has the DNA TGTGCCAGTAGTCCTTCCGGGGGCAGCATTAATGAAAAACTGTTTTTT.

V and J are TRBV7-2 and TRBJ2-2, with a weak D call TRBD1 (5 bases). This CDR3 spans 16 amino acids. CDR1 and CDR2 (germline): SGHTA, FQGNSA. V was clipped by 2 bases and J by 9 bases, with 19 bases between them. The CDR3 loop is CASSLWPGMILRELFF. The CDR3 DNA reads TGTGCCAGCAGCTTATGGCCAGGGATGATTCTACGGGAGCTGTTTTTT.

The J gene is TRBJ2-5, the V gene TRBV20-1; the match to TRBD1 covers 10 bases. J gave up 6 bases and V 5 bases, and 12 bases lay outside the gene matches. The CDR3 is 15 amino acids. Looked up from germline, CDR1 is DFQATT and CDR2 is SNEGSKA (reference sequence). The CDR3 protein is CSAPKWTGGSKTQYF. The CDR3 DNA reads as TGCAGTGCTCCCAAGTGGACAGGGGGTTCGAAGACCCAGTACTTC.

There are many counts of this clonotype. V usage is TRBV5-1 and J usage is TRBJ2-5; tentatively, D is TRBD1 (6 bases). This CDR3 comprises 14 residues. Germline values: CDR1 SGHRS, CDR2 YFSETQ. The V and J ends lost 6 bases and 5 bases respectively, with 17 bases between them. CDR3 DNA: TGCGCCAGCACCCAAAGCACAGGGATGGAGACCCAGTACTTC. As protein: CASTQSTGMETQYF.

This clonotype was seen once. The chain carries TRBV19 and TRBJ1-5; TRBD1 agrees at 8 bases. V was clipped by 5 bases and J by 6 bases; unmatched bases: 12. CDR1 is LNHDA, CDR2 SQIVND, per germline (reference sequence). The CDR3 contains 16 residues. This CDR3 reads CASSDTGGWIRQPQHF. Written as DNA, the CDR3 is TGTGCCAGTAGTGATACAGGGGGTTGGATTCGTCAGCCCCAGCATTTT.